The rows below give T cell receptor beta chains drawn from one sample of a study of blood T cell repertoires in COVID-19. Profiled with immunoSEQ multiplex PCR; TCRdb holds only in-frame clones, not every one. The sample shows over 95,000 clones, more than 70% of them seen only once. Material: peripheral blood. Receptor source: a woman aged 65 to 85 who had recovered from COVID-19. Both conserved end residues are trimmed from each CDR3. A D gene is named only where the DNA matches it firmly. A clone size is listed for some rows: how often the clone was seen (once, few, many), or a class if it is expanded.

J gene: TRBJ1-1
clone size: -
D gene: -
V gene: TRBV18
CDR3 protein: ASSPGGPGYTEAF

J gene: TRBJ2-3
clone size: few
D gene: TRBD2
V gene: TRBV7-9
CDR3 protein: ASSLYATSGTTDTQY

J gene: TRBJ1-2
clone size: -
D gene: TRBD1
V gene: TRBV19
CDR3 protein: ASSTAGTAYGYT

J gene: TRBJ2-1
clone size: -
D gene: TRBD2
V gene: TRBV6-2/TRBV6-3
CDR3 protein: ASSLRLAGAQF

J gene: TRBJ2-6
clone size: -
D gene: -
V gene: TRBV5-4
CDR3 protein: ASSYSFSGANVLT

J gene: TRBJ2-7
clone size: -
D gene: -
V gene: TRBV30
CDR3 protein: AWSRGSYEQY

J gene: TRBJ2-1
clone size: -
D gene: -
V gene: TRBV30
CDR3 protein: AWSYRSGYNEQF

J gene: TRBJ1-5
clone size: -
D gene: TRBD1
V gene: TRBV6-6
CDR3 protein: ASSRDRENQPQH

J gene: TRBJ1-5
clone size: -
D gene: -
V gene: TRBV15
CDR3 protein: ATSRDSWADQPQH

J gene: TRBJ1-2
clone size: -
D gene: -
V gene: TRBV6-5
CDR3 protein: ASSPGLYYGYT

J gene: TRBJ1-5
clone size: few
D gene: -
V gene: TRBV19
CDR3 protein: ASSSSQGLNQPQH

J gene: TRBJ2-7
clone size: once
D gene: TRBD2
V gene: TRBV28
CDR3 protein: ASRPTSGSSYEQY

J gene: TRBJ2-1
clone size: -
D gene: TRBD2
V gene: TRBV27
CDR3 protein: ASSLGRLAGENEQF

J gene: TRBJ1-4
clone size: -
D gene: -
V gene: TRBV2
CDR3 protein: ASSRGGEKLF

J gene: TRBJ2-6
clone size: -
D gene: -
V gene: TRBV4-2
CDR3 protein: ASSQAGSRSGANVLT

J gene: TRBJ2-7
clone size: -
D gene: -
V gene: TRBV2
CDR3 protein: ASIDGSGGAVYEQY

J gene: TRBJ2-3
clone size: -
D gene: -
V gene: TRBV6-2/TRBV6-3
CDR3 protein: ASSYGPLTDTQY

J gene: TRBJ2-3
clone size: -
D gene: -
V gene: TRBV3-1/TRBV3-2
CDR3 protein: ASLPRGTDTQY

J gene: TRBJ2-7
clone size: once
D gene: TRBD1
V gene: TRBV24-1
CDR3 protein: ATSEGGGRTYEQY

J gene: TRBJ2-1
clone size: -
D gene: -
V gene: TRBV25-1
CDR3 protein: ASGPSLAEQF

J gene: TRBJ2-7
clone size: once
D gene: TRBD2
V gene: TRBV25-1
CDR3 protein: ASSERWGLAGEQY

J gene: TRBJ2-7
clone size: -
D gene: TRBD1
V gene: TRBV24-1
CDR3 protein: ATSDFLRGRDEQY

J gene: TRBJ2-7
clone size: -
D gene: TRBD1
V gene: TRBV18
CDR3 protein: ASSPNPGQGPYEQY

J gene: TRBJ2-5
clone size: once
D gene: -
V gene: TRBV27
CDR3 protein: ASSLSRRGGQKETQY

J gene: TRBJ2-3
clone size: -
D gene: -
V gene: TRBV7-3
CDR3 protein: ASSLGILGADTQY

J gene: TRBJ1-1
clone size: -
D gene: -
V gene: TRBV19
CDR3 protein: ASSIRGNTEAF

J gene: TRBJ1-4
clone size: once
D gene: TRBD1
V gene: TRBV7-2
CDR3 protein: ASSFARGSEKLF